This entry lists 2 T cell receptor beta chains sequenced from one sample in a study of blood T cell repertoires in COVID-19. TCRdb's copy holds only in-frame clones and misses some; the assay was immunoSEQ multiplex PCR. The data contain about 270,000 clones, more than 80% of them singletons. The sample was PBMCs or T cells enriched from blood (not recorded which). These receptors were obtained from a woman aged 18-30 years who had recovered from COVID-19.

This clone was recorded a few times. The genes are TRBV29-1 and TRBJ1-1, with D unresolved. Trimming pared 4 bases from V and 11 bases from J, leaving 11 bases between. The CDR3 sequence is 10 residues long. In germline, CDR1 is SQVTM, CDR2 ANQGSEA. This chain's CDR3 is CSVGHFEAFF. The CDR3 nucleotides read TGCAGCGTTGGACACTTTGAGGCTTTCTTT.

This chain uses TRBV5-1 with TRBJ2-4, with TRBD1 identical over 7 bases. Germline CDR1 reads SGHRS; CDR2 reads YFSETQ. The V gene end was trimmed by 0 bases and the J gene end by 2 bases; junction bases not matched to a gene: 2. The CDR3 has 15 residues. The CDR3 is CASSLDRGTKNIQYF. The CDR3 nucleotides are TGCGCCAGCAGCTTGGACAGGGGCACCAAAAACATTCAGTACTTC.